This T cell receptor beta chain was sequenced during a study of T cells in Graves' hyperthyroidism and ophthalmopathy. Study in general: Once the initial diagnosis was made, peripheral blood was obtained before any treatment.

The V end lost 10 bases, the J end lost 8 bases, and 17 bases lay between the germline ends. Germline-derived CDR1 and CDR2 are LNHDA and SQIVND (reference sequence). The CDR3 contains 12 residues. This clonotype has at least ten counts. Amplified TCR beta CDR3 regions derived from RNA transcripts. First-round RT-PCR of the TCR CDR3 relied on the HTBI primer set. TCRdb re-analysed the multiplex PCR reads in MiXCR, keeping a single row per CDR3 protein. The sample carries 300,000 to 450,000 distinct CDR3 sequences, 15% to 20% recorded once. The genes are TRBV19 and TRBJ1-2; D may be TRBD1 (5 bases). The sequenced sample consisted of blood. This receptor was taken from a woman in her 40s with Graves' ophthalmopathy. Here the CDR3 DNA reads TGTGCCACCTCGACAGTCCCCTCCGGCTACACCTTC. Its translation is CATSTVPSGYTF.